This entry lists 17 T cell receptor beta chains sequenced from one sample in a study of vaccination effects on CD4 cells after COVID-19. Profiling relied on immunoSEQ multiplex PCR, and the TCRdb table lists in-frame clones only, not all of them. The sample lists more than 65,000 clones; 81% were seen once. Viral peptide pools were used in the ViraFEST assay to expand antigen-specific CD4+ T cells, and sequencing came afterward. An approximately ten-day culture period preceded the isolation of CD4+ T cells. All study participants received two doses of BNT162b2 or mRNA-1273 vaccine. Their antigen targets remain unknown. This specimen consisted of CD4+ T cells from PBMCs cultured with HCoV-229E spike peptides, obtained after COVID-19 vaccination. These receptors originate from a human donor who received a COVID-19 vaccine.

The V call is TRBV28, the J call TRBJ2-7; D remains unclear. The CDR3 sequence is 16 residues long. The germline gives CDR1 MDHEN, CDR2 SYDVKM. Trimming shortened V by 1 base and J by 2 bases, and 15 bases separated the two germline ends. The CDR3: CASSLSSAGVAYEQYV. The CDR3, as DNA: TGTGCCAGCAGTTTATCCTCGGCAGGCGTGGCCTACGAGCAGTACGTC.

This clone is a singleton in its sample. V is TRBV6-5 and J is TRBJ2-5; a weak D match, TRBD1 (5 bases). The CDR3 totals 13 residues. The ends were cut back, 6 bases at V and 3 bases at J, with 11 bases in the middle. Germline values: CDR1 MNHEY, CDR2 SVGAGI. The CDR3 loop reads CASRKGAEETQYF. The CDR3 nucleotides are TGTGCCAGCAGGAAAGGGGCGGAAGAGACCCAGTACTTC.

The rearrangement links TRBV15 to TRBJ2-1; D ambiguous. The V gene lost 0 bases and the J gene lost 6 bases, with 6 bases spanning the gap. The CDR3 contains 13 residues. Germline lookup yields CDR1 LNHNV and CDR2 YYDKDF (reference sequence). CDR3 loop: CATSRDQLNEQFF. For the CDR3, the DNA is TGTGCCACCAGCAGAGATCAGCTCAATGAGCAGTTCTTC.

This clone was recorded only once. The chain carries TRBV19 and TRBJ2-1; 8 positions agree with TRBD1. V was pared by 9 bases and J by 8 bases, with 9 bases of the junction left unmatched. Germline V gene lookup returns CDR1 LNHDA and CDR2 SQIVND (reference sequence). CDR3 length equals 13 residues. The CDR3 region has the DNA TGTGCCAGCCGGGGGCAGGGGGCTCATGAGCAGTTCTTC. Encoded protein: CASRGQGAHEQFF.

The chain employs TRBV7-2 and TRBJ1-6, with D possibly being TRBD1 (5 bases). The CDR3 is made up of 17 amino acids. The germline CDR1 and CDR2 sequences are SGHTA and FQGNSA. V was pared by 4 bases and J by 8 bases, with 21 bases between. CDR3 bases: TGTGCCAGCAGCTCACCCCTAGAGGAGGGGATATATTCACCCCTCCACTTT. It encodes CASSSPLEEGIYSPLHF.

The V call is TRBV6-2 or TRBV6-3, the J call TRBJ2-5; D is perhaps TRBD2 (6 bases). The CDR3 has 17 residues. CDR1 MNHEY and CDR2 SVGEGT come from the germline V gene. The germline V and J ends were trimmed by 0 bases and 5 bases, with 19 bases remaining between them. The CDR3 spells CASSYSPRDSHEETQYF. The CDR3, as DNA: TGTGCCAGCAGTTACTCTCCCCGGGACTCGCATGAGGAGACCCAGTACTTC.

This clone appeared a single time. This chain joins TRBV25-1 and TRBJ2-2; D remains ambiguous. The CDR3 is 15 residues long. Trimming removed 7 bases at V and 4 bases at J, with 16 bases between. Germline CDR1 is MGHDK and CDR2 is SYGVNS. The DNA of the CDR3 is TGTGCCAGCATCGCTCAAGGCGTGGGCACCGGGGAGCTGTTTTTT. It is translated as CASIAQGVGTGELFF.

This chain uses TRBV6-5 with TRBJ2-7; possible D gene TRBD1, 6 bases. The germline V and J ends were trimmed by 4 bases and 6 bases, with 19 bases remaining between them. The CDR3 spans 15 residues. The germline gives CDR1 MNHEY, CDR2 SVGAGI. For the CDR3, the DNA is TGTGCCAGCAGTTTAACAGGGCTTCAGGTTAGCGAGCAGTACGTC. Translated, it gives CASSLTGLQVSEQYV.

V usage is TRBV6-5 and J usage is TRBJ2-7, with D possibly being TRBD2 (6 bases). Germline lookup yields CDR1 MNHEY and CDR2 SVGAGI. This CDR3 has 13 amino acids. The V end was cut by 5 bases, the J end by 6 bases, with 14 bases between. CDR3 in amino acids: CASSPEMGGEQYV. Here the CDR3 DNA reads TGTGCCAGCAGTCCTGAGATGGGGGGCGAGCAGTACGTC.

The chain is built from TRBV29-1 and TRBJ1-2; D call uncertain. In germline, CDR1 is SQVTM, CDR2 ANQGSEA. This CDR3 spans 15 amino acids. The V and J ends lost 1 base and 4 bases respectively, with 16 bases between them. The CDR3 is CSVEASPKVSYGYTF. Written as DNA, the CDR3 is TGCAGCGTTGAAGCCTCCCCCAAGGTCAGCTATGGCTACACCTTC. The variable domain in full, completed from reference TRBV29-1 and TRBJ1-2, reads SAVISQKPSRDICQRGTSLTIQCQVDSQVTMMFWYRQQPGQSLTLIATANQGSEATYESGFVIDKFPISRPNLTFSTLTVSNMSPEDSSIYLCSVEASPKVSYGYTFGSGTRLTVV.

The rearrangement links TRBV29-1 to TRBJ1-1; possibly TRBD1 for D (6 bases). Trimming removed 6 bases from V and 6 bases from J, with 11 bases in between. CDR1 and CDR2 from the germline V gene are SQVTM and ANQGSEA. The CDR3 loop spans 11 amino acids. The CDR3, as DNA: TGCAGCGTCCCGGGGGCGGCTGAAGCTTTCTTT. Translating it yields CSVPGAAEAFF.

This chain uses TRBV7-2 with TRBJ2-5; D uncertain. Germline V CDR1 and CDR2: SGHTA, FQGNSA. Trimming shortened V by 5 bases and J by 2 bases, and 15 bases separated the two germline ends. This CDR3 has 15 residues. The CDR3, as DNA: TGTGCCAGCAGCGTATCCGTCGGACGGCAAGAGACCCAGTACTTC. As protein: CASSVSVGRQETQYF.

This clone was seen just once. The chain has TRBV7-3 and TRBJ1-1; perhaps TRBD1 as D (6 bases). Germline V gives CDR1 SGHTA, CDR2 FQGTGA. The CDR3 sequence is 13 residues long. Trimming left V 2 bases short and J 9 bases short, with 13 bases between. The CDR3 DNA reads TGTGCCAGCAGCTTACAATCAGGACAGAAAGCTTTCTTT. This encodes CASSLQSGQKAFF.

The chain joins TRBV12-3 or TRBV12-4 to TRBJ2-3, with no clear D. The CDR3 consists of 13 residues. Trimming left V 3 bases short and J 6 bases short, with 10 bases between. The CDR3 DNA is TGTGCCAGCAGTTTTTGGCTGGGGGATACGCAGTATTTT. Its protein is CASSFWLGDTQYF.

The chain uses TRBV4-3 and TRBJ1-2; D is unclear. Germline-derived CDR1 and CDR2 are LGHNA and YSLEER. The germline V and J ends were trimmed by 4 bases and 5 bases, with 17 bases remaining between them. This CDR3 is built from 15 residues. CDR3 nucleotide sequence: TGCGCCAGCAGCCCCGCCGCCCTACTAGCTTATGGCTACACCTTC. Protein sequence: CASSPAALLAYGYTF.

The V call is TRBV19, the J call TRBJ2-2; D remains ambiguous. Germline CDR1 reads LNHDA; CDR2 reads SQIVND (reference sequence). With 2 bases removed from V and 4 bases from J, the gap between germline ends came to 17 bases. The CDR3 covers 17 residues. The CDR3: CASSIFRAEFATGELFF. Written as DNA, the CDR3 is TGTGCCAGTAGTATATTTCGCGCGGAGTTCGCCACCGGGGAGCTGTTTTTT.

The rearrangement joins TRBV5-6 to TRBJ2-5, with D perhaps TRBD1 or TRBD2 (5 bases each). The CDR3 is made up of 13 amino acids. Germline V CDR1 and CDR2: SGHDT, YYEEEE. Trimming removed 0 bases from V and 5 bases from J, with 8 bases in between. The CDR3 DNA reads TGTGCCAGCAGCTTGGGACAGCGGGAGACCCAGTACTTC. This sequence encodes CASSLGQRETQYF.